Here is one T cell receptor (beta chain) with its context. Its antigen is currently unknown. Naive, central memory, regulatory and stem cell-like memory cells within the CD4+ compartment were sorted using CD45RO/CCR7/CD25/CD127/CD95/CD27. The investigators reverse transcribed all of the isolated RNA, so they sequenced expressed TCRB transcripts. TCRdb keeps only in-frame clones here, not all; method: immunoSEQ multiplex PCR. The sample records 20,000 to 30,000 clones, about 69% being singletons. The data were taken from a study of beta chain features in type 1 diabetes. General study findings and limits: Naive, central memory and Treg TCRB repertoires seemed to resemble each other more closely in patients than they did in healthy donors. When Type 1 diabetes patients were examined, their TCRB CDR3s proved moderately but significantly shorter in all four CD4+ subsets.

Sequenced input: Tregs from blood. The source is a man aged 18 to 29 with type 1 diabetes.

The DNA of the CDR3 is TGCGCCAGCAGCCAGGTTCGAGGACTAGCGGGGACCTACGAGCAGTACTTC. Encoded protein: CASSQVRGLAGTYEQYF. The chain employs TRBV4-3 and TRBJ2-5; 12 bases line up with TRBD2. The end of the DNA aligns better with TRBJ2-7, so the J call may be wrong. Germline loops: CDR1 LGHNA, CDR2 YSLEER. This CDR3 has 17 residues.